This TCR beta chain was profiled in a study of T cells in Graves' hyperthyroidism and ophthalmopathy (dated by TCRdb to the late 2010s). A note on the overall study: To identify TCR V-J signatures that set the groups apart, the researchers used a discovery cohort of 100 patients, made up of roughly 45 with Graves' ophthalmopathy and 57 with stable Graves' hyperthyroidism. Prospective prediction of ophthalmopathy was tested in an independent validation cohort of fewer than 20 hyperthyroidism patients and 15 to 17 patients who later progressed to ophthalmopathy. The 100 or so discovery patients were divided at random into training and test sets in a 7:3 ratio. In several Graves' hyperthyroidism patients, the study also compared T-cell repertoires from thyroid tissue with T-cell repertoires from blood. Following sampling, methimazole starting at 30 mg daily was given to hyperthyroidism patients, and high-dose intravenous methylprednisolone was given to ophthalmopathy patients. The paper describes TCR Vbeta CDR3 sequencing of about 140 peripheral blood samples, made up of roughly 45 ophthalmopathy patients, approximately 76 hyperthyroidism patients and some 17 progressor patients. Study-wide conclusions, independent of this receptor: Sample size was not statistically predetermined, and investigators were not blinded to group allocation. In validation, the model predicted progression to ophthalmopathy with 55% to 71% sensitivity and 72.22% specificity, a median of 6.5 months before onset. Most expanded thyroid clonotypes (frequency above 0.001) were also found in blood, which suggests that blood repertoires may mirror thyroid immune responses. A model built on a 13 V-J signature distinguished ophthalmopathy from stable hyperthyroidism, reaching around 87% sensitivity and about 81% specificity in cross-validation and 80%/75% in testing.

Looking up the germline V gene yields CDR1 SGHVS and CDR2 FQNEAQ. V lost 6 bases and J lost 5 bases; the stretch between them is 13 bases long. From cysteine to phenylalanine, the CDR3 is 13 amino acids long. The CDR3 DNA has 39 bases and is translated from base 1. Any patient with an uncontrolled infection, another autoimmune disease, pregnancy or lactation was excluded. Clinical symptoms, serum thyroxine and TRAb, thyroid ultrasound, and orbital computed tomography formed the basis for the diagnoses. Total RNA was extracted using Trizol reagent, and RNA quality was assessed on an Agilent 2100 Bioanalyzer. The TCR beta CDR3 regions were amplified from RNA transcripts. For the first round of RT-PCR on the TCR CDR3, the HTBI primer set was used together with the Qiagen OneStep RT-PCR kit. A second multiplex PCR round built the libraries, followed by size selection and purification. Sequencing of the libraries was done on an Illumina HiSeq2000 using paired-end 100 bp reads. Per the source publication's procedure: SOAPnuke was used to process the raw data, with reads discarded if the reads contained adapters or uncalled bases, had a mean Phred below 15, or lacked an exact constant-primer or identifier match. COPE v1.2.5 was used to merge high-quality paired reads, and clonotypes were defined as unique nucleotide sequences. MiTCR v1.1 was used to align clonotypes to the IMGT TRBV, TRBD and TRBJ reference segments. The analysis was restricted to V-J combinations with a frequency above 0.0001, which together covered 99% to 99.2% of the repertoires. The TCS score was defined as F50 (clonal expansion) divided by E x V (chaos), with BLOSUM62-based TCRdist calculated between CDR3 peptides within each V-J. Welch's t-statistics and random forest reduced roughly 540 V-J features to around 14, which were used in a naive Bayes classifier (R e1071). The similarity between thyroid and blood repertoires was quantified using the Morisita-Horn index. TCRdb reanalyzed the raw reads on its own, using fastp at Q25 for trimming and MiXCR for clone calling, and kept in-frame beta chains. Entries that share a CDR3 protein sequence are merged under the most common genes and DNA. TCRdb's processing, not the authors' own work, is the source of the V and J calls. Recorded for this sample are about 640,000 distinct CDR3 sequences; 45% of them occurred a single time. The ten largest account for roughly 6.5% of the sample.

This clonotype was counted a few times. Its recognized antigen is unknown. There are no base qualities to consult, and no much larger clone falls within one base. The sequenced sample was peripheral blood or thyroid tissue (not recorded which). The chain uses TRBV7-8 and TRBJ2-5; the D gene cannot be named for sure. The clonotype originates from an adult man with Graves' disease, either hyperthyroidism or ophthalmopathy (not recorded which). The CDR3 region has the sequence CASSHSFGETQYF. The nucleotides read TGTGCCAGCAGTCATTCTTTCGGGGAGACCCAGTACTTC.